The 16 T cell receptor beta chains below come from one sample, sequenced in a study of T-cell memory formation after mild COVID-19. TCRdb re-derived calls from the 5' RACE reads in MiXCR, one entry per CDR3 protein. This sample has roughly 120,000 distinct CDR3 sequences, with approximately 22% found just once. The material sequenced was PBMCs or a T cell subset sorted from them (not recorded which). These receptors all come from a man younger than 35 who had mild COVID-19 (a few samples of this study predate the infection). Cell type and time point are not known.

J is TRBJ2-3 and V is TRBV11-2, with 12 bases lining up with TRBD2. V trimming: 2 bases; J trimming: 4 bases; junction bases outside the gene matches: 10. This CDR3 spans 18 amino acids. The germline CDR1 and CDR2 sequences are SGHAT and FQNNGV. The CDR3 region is CASSLTIGLAGGPDTQYF. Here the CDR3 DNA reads TGTGCCAGCAGCTTAACGATCGGGCTAGCGGGGGGGCCAGATACGCAGTATTTT.

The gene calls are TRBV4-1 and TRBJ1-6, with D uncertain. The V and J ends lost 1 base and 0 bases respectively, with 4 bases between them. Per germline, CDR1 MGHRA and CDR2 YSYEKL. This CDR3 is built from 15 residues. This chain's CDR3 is CASSQGSSYNSPLHF. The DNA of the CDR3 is TGCGCCAGCAGCCAAGGTAGCTCCTATAATTCACCCCTCCACTTT.

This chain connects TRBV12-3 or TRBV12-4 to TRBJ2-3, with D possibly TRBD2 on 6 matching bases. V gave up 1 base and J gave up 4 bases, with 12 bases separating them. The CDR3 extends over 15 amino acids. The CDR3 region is CASSLGASESDTQYF. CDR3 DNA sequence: TGTGCCAGCAGTTTAGGGGCTAGCGAGTCAGATACGCAGTATTTT.

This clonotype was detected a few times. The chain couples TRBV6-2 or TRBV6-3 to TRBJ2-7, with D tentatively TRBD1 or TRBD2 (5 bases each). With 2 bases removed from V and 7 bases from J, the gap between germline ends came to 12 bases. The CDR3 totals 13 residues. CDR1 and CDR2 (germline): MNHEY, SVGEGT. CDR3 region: CASSYERAGEQYV. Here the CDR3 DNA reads TGTGCCAGCAGTTACGAGAGGGCAGGGGAGCAGTACGTC.

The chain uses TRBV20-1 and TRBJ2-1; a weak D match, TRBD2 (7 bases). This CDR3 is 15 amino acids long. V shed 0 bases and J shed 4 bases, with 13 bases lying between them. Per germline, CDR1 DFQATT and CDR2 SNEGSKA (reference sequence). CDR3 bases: TGCAGTGCTAGAGAGGGGGGGCAAGCGTACAATGAGCAGTTCTTC. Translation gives CSAREGGQAYNEQFF.

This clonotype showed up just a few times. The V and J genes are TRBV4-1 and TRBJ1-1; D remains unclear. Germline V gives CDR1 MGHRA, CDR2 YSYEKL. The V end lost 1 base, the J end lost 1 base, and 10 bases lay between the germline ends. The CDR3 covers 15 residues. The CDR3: CASSQVGEWNTEAFF. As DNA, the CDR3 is TGCGCCAGCAGCCAAGTCGGGGAATGGAACACTGAAGCTTTCTTT.

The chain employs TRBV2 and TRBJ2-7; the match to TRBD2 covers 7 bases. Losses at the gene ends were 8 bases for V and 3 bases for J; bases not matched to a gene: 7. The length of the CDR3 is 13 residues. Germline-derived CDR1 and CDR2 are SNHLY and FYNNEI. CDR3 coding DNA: TGTGCCAGCCAGACGGGAGGCAACTACGAGCAGTACTTC. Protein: CASQTGGNYEQYF.

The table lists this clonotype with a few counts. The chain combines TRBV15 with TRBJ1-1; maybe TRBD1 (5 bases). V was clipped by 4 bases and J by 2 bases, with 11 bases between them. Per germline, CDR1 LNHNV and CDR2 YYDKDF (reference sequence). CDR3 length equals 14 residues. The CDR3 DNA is TGTGCCACCAGCACTTATCAGGGAAACACTGAAGCTTTCTTT. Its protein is CATSTYQGNTEAFF.

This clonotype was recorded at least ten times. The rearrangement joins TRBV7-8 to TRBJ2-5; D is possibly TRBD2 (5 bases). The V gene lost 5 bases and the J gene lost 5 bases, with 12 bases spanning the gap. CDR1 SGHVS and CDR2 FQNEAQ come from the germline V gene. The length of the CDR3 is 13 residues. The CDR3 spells CASSPTSGETQYF. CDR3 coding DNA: TGTGCCAGCAGCCCAACTAGTGGTGAGACCCAGTACTTC.

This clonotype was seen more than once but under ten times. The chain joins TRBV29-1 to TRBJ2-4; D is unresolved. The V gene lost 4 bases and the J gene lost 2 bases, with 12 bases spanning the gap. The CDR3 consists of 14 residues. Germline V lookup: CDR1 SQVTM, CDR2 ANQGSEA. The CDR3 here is CSVASHGSKNIQYF. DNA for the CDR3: TGCAGCGTTGCCTCCCATGGGTCCAAAAACATTCAGTACTTC.

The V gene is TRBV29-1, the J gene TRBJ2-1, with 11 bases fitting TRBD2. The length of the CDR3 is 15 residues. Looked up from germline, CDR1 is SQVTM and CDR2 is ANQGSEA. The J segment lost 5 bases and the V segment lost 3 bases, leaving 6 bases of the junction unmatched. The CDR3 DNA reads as TGCAGCGTTGAGGGGTTAGCGGGGGGGGACAATGAGCAGTTCTTC. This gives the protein CSVEGLAGGDNEQFF.

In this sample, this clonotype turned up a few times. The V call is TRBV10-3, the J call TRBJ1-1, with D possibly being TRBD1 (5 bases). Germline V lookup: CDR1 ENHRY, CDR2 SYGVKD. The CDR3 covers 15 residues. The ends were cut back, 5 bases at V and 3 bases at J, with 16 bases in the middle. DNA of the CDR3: TGTGCCATCAGTTCAGGGTTTCGGGGGTACACTGAAGCTTTCTTT. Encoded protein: CAISSGFRGYTEAFF.

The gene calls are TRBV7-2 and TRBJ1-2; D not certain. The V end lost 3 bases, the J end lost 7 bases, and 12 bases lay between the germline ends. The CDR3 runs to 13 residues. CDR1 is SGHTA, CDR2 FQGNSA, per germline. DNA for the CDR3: TGTGCCAGCAGCTTGGGTGACTTTGGTGGCTACACCTTC. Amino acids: CASSLGDFGGYTF.

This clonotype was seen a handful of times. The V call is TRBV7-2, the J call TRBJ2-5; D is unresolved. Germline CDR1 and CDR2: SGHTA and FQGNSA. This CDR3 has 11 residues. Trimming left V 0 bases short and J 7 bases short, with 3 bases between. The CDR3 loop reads CASSLAMTQYF. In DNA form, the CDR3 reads TGTGCCAGCAGCTTAGCTATGACCCAGTACTTC.

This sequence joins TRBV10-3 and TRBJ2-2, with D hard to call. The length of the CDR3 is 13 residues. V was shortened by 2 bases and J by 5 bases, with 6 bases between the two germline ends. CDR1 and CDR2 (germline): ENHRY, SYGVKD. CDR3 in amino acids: CAISEGSTGELFF. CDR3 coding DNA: TGTGCCATCAGTGAGGGGTCTACCGGGGAGCTGTTTTTT.

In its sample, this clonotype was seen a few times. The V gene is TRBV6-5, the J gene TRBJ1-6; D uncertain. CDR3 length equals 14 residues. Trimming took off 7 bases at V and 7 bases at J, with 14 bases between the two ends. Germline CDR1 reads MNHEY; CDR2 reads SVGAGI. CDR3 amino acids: CASNPITGNSPLHF. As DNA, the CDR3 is TGTGCCAGCAACCCAATTACGGGGAATTCACCCCTCCACTTT.